This record concerns one TCR beta chain sequence. Its antigen is undetermined. The CDR3 loop spans 13 amino acids. Germline CDR1 is MNHNY and CDR2 is SVGAGI (reference sequence). Trimming took off 10 bases at V and 5 bases at J, with 17 bases between the two ends. Primers for the PCR totalled 60 Vbeta and 13 Jbeta. Assay: immunoSEQ multiplex PCR; the TCRdb copy retains only in-frame clones and omits some. The profile covers approximately 170,000 clones, with roughly four fifths appearing a single time and around 4.1% taken by the ten largest. This sample was taken from a study of cytomegalovirus exposure and HLA in healthy donors. The overall study: Early released data comprised about 90 million unique TCRs from HLA-typed donors. Findings of the study overall: Based on reports, TCR beta sequences accurately predicted HLA-A and HLA-B alleles for most subjects. Cytomegalovirus association was listed for roughly 160 TCR beta chains.

V gene TRBV6-6 combines with J gene TRBJ1-1, with D maybe TRBD1 (6 bases). The receptor's source is a man in his forties or fifties in good health and CMV-seropositive. The material sequenced was PBMCs. DNA for the CDR3: TGTGCCATAAAAGACAGGCCTGAGACTGAAGCTTTCTTT. Its protein is CAIKDRPETEAFF.